Listed here are 14 T cell receptor beta chains from one sample, sequenced in a study of blood T cell repertoires in COVID-19. Method: immunoSEQ multiplex PCR; TCRdb's copy keeps in-frame clones and lacks some. The sample has 55,000 to 85,000 clones, approximately 83% seen once. Source material: peripheral blood. Source of these receptors: a human donor in a cohort sampled during active COVID-19.

V gene TRBV4-2 combines with J gene TRBJ1-4; unclear D gene. The CDR3 length is 16 residues. Germline CDR1 reads LGHNA; CDR2 reads YNFKEQ. V lost 3 bases and J 5 bases, leaving 16 bases between the germline ends. The CDR3 region has the DNA TGTGCCAGCAGCCAGGGAGGCATGACCGTGAATGAAAAACTGTTTTTT. The encoded protein is CASSQGGMTVNEKLFF.

This chain connects TRBV7-9 to TRBJ1-4; TRBD1 matches 7 bases. Germline CDR1 is SEHNR and CDR2 is FQNEAQ (reference sequence). This CDR3 has 14 amino acids. J lost 8 bases, V lost 5 bases, and 8 bases had no gene match. The CDR3 DNA reads as TGTGCCAGCAGCCAGGGGGTTCGTAGCGAAAAACTGTTTTTT. Translation gives CASSQGVRSEKLFF.

This clone was detected only once. The CDR3 DNA follows: TGTGCCAGCAGTGAAGGAGGCAGGGTCAATGAAAAACTGTTTTTT. Translation: CASSEGGRVNEKLFF. The chain links TRBV2 to TRBJ1-4; D might be TRBD1 (5 bases). The germline V gene has CDR1 SNHLY and CDR2 FYNNEI. CDR3 size: 15 residues. V was trimmed by 1 base and J by 5 bases, leaving 11 bases between them.

V gene TRBV10-1 combines with J gene TRBJ1-4; 7 bases map to TRBD1. The CDR3 has 14 residues. The junction had 6 bases not matched to a gene; V was cut back by 3 bases and J by 8 bases. CDR1 is WNHNN, CDR2 SYGVQD, per germline (reference sequence). CDR3 DNA sequence: TGCGCCAGCAGTGAAGGCAGGGGGAGGGAAAAACTGTTTTTT. It translates to CASSEGRGREKLFF.

V and J are TRBV2 and TRBJ1-4; D might be TRBD1 (5 bases). The V and J ends lost 6 bases and 10 bases respectively, with 12 bases between them. The CDR3 length is 12 residues. The germline CDR1 and CDR2 sequences are SNHLY and FYNNEI. CDR3 in amino acids: CASRLQEGKLFF. The CDR3 coding sequence is TGTGCCAGCAGATTACAGGAGGGAAAACTGTTTTTT.

This clone was seen a handful of times. The chain joins TRBV27 to TRBJ1-5; the D gene is possibly TRBD1 (5 bases). CDR1 and CDR2 from the germline V gene are MNHEY and SMNVEV (reference sequence). The CDR3 is made up of 14 amino acids. V gave up 6 bases and J gave up 2 bases, with 11 bases separating them. The CDR3 reads CASSYSRGNQPQHF. The CDR3 bases are TGTGCCAGCAGCTACTCCAGGGGCAATCAGCCCCAGCATTTT.

The chain employs TRBV19 and TRBJ2-2; D is uncertain. The CDR3 contains 13 residues. Trimming shortened V by 10 bases and J by 2 bases, and 11 bases separated the two germline ends. Germline V gene sequence: CDR1 LNHDA, CDR2 SQIVND (reference sequence). CDR3 loop: CATAYGNTGELFF. Here the CDR3 DNA reads TGTGCCACCGCGTACGGTAACACCGGGGAGCTGTTTTTT.

The chain combines TRBV11-2 with TRBJ1-4; D unresolved. The germline V gene has CDR1 SGHAT and CDR2 FQNNGV. V was clipped by 1 base and J by 6 bases, with 12 bases between them. The CDR3 spans 15 residues. The CDR3 region has the DNA TGTGCCAGCAGCTTAGGCGGTTTTAAGTATGAAAAACTGTTTTTT. Amino acid sequence: CASSLGGFKYEKLFF.

The chain carries TRBV5-1 and TRBJ1-2; tentative D call: TRBD1 (6 bases). Trimming removed 5 bases from V and 3 bases from J, with 14 bases in between. Germline V gene lookup returns CDR1 SGHRS and CDR2 YFSETQ. The length of the CDR3 is 14 residues. CDR3: CASRPPGQDYGYTF. The CDR3 DNA follows: TGCGCCAGCAGGCCACCGGGACAAGACTATGGCTACACCTTC.

J is TRBJ2-2 and V is TRBV6-5, with 8 bases aligning to TRBD1. The V and J ends lost 6 bases and 3 bases, in that order; junction bases with no gene match: 6. The CDR3 spans 15 residues. Germline V gives CDR1 MNHEY, CDR2 SVGAGI. This chain's CDR3 is CASSPSRGHTGELFF. CDR3 DNA: TGTGCCAGCAGCCCCAGCAGGGGGCACACCGGGGAGCTGTTTTTT.

The chain joins TRBV6-4 to TRBJ2-2; TRBD2 might be the D (5 bases). CDR3 size: 13 residues. The V gene lost 7 bases and the J gene lost 3 bases, with 9 bases spanning the gap. Germline loops: CDR1 MRHNA, CDR2 SNTAGT. This CDR3 reads CASKKGDTGELFF. As DNA, the CDR3 is TGTGCCAGCAAGAAGGGAGACACCGGGGAGCTGTTTTTT.

J is TRBJ1-1 and V is TRBV9; 7 bases fit TRBD1. From germline, CDR1 is SGDLS and CDR2 YYNGEE. V shed 3 bases, J shed 0 bases, and the junction held 11 bases outside the gene matches. The CDR3 length is 17 residues. CDR3 sequence reads: CASSALQGSGVNTEAFF. The CDR3 DNA reads TGTGCCAGCAGCGCCCTACAGGGGAGTGGGGTGAACACTGAAGCTTTCTTT.

V and J are TRBV7-9 and TRBJ2-7; D might be TRBD1 (6 bases). Germline V gene data show CDR1 as SEHNR and CDR2 as FQNEAQ (reference sequence). Trimming took off 5 bases at V and 5 bases at J, with 10 bases between the two ends. The CDR3 is made up of 12 amino acids. This CDR3 is CASSLRGNEQYF. The DNA for the CDR3 is TGTGCCAGCAGCCTCAGGGGTAACGAGCAGTACTTC.

The rearrangement links TRBV7-9 to TRBJ2-1, with 7 bases identical to TRBD1. After removal of 4 bases from V and 7 bases from J, the junction contained 7 bases not matched to a gene. Germline-derived CDR1 and CDR2 are SEHNR and FQNEAQ (reference sequence). This CDR3 spans 14 amino acids. This CDR3 is CASSSYRGTNEQFF. CDR3 sequence (DNA): TGTGCCAGCAGCTCATACAGGGGAACGAATGAGCAGTTCTTC.